The clone carrying this T cell receptor beta chain was found many times. The antigen is not known. The sample comes from a study of T cells in Graves' hyperthyroidism and ophthalmopathy. Study conclusions and caveats: Ophthalmopathy was model-predicted a median approximately 6.4 months pre-onset.

TCR beta CDR3 region amplification was performed from RNA transcripts. An initial round of RT-PCR targeting the TCR CDR3 relied on the HTBI primer set. TCRdb ran MiXCR on the multiplex PCR reads and lists one entry per CDR3 protein. The sample yields 500,000 to 750,000 distinct CDR3 sequences, approximately 15% seen once. This CDR3 spans 13 amino acids. Between the trimmed V and J ends, which lost 8 bases and 5 bases, there was a span of 14 bases. The TCR comes from a woman aged 18-29 years with Graves' ophthalmopathy. The V and J genes are TRBV12-3 or TRBV12-4 and TRBJ2-3, with a weak D call TRBD2 (6 bases). The sample consisted of blood. In DNA, the CDR3 is TGTGCCAGCGTGCGGGGTATGGGAGATACGCAGTATTTT. Encoded protein: CASVRGMGDTQYF.